This passage covers 14 T cell receptor beta chains from one sample sequenced in a study of identical twins. From the 5' RACE reads, TCRdb called clonotypes with MiXCR, one entry per CDR3 protein. The repertoire consists of 250,000 or so distinct CDR3 sequences, with 7% occurring once and the leading ten covering approximately 3.6%. A further study also used this sample, focusing on yellow fever vaccine responses in identical twins.

Sequenced: memory (CD45RO+) T cells sorted from blood. These receptors were obtained from a woman under 30 in good health.

The chain joins TRBV9 to TRBJ2-4; a possible D gene is TRBD2 (5 bases). This CDR3 is 15 amino acids long. Trimming shortened V by 0 bases and J by 3 bases, and 10 bases separated the two germline ends. Germline V gene sequence: CDR1 SGDLS, CDR2 YYNGEE. CDR3: CASSVGGSGKNIQYF. CDR3 DNA: TGTGCCAGCAGCGTAGGCGGGTCGGGCAAAAACATTCAGTACTTC.

This clonotype occurred a few times. The genes are TRBV15 and TRBJ2-7, with 8 positions matching TRBD2. CDR3 length: 19 amino acids. V gave up 5 bases and J gave up 3 bases; unmatched junction bases: 21. CDR1 is LNHNV and CDR2 is YYDKDF in the germline V gene (reference sequence). The CDR3 nucleotides are TGTGCCACCAGCGGACGAGGGTTGGTAGCGGGGACCACTGGCTACGAGCAGTACTTC. Its protein product is CATSGRGLVAGTTGYEQYF.

A few counts support this clonotype. The chain joins TRBV24-1 to TRBJ2-1; 7 nucleotides align to TRBD2. V dropped 7 bases and J dropped 8; count of bases not matched to a gene: 13. CDR1 and CDR2 (germline): KGHDR, SFDVKD. The CDR3 is 15 amino acids. CDR3 coding DNA: TGTGCCACCAGGCCCCCAGAGGGAGGGTTGGATGAGCAGTTCTTC. It is translated as CATRPPEGGLDEQFF.

This clonotype was counted ten times or more. The chain uses TRBV14 and TRBJ2-1, with 7 bases lining up with TRBD2. The germline V gene has CDR1 SGHDN and CDR2 FVKESK. Unmatched junction bases numbered 4, after V lost 0 bases and J lost 5 bases. The CDR3 sequence is 15 residues long. The CDR3 DNA sequence: TGTGCCAGCAGCCAAGACTTCCTAGCGGACAATGAGCAGTTCTTC. Translation: CASSQDFLADNEQFF.

This clonotype was seen at least ten times. The V gene is TRBV24-1, the J gene TRBJ2-7; 7 bases fit TRBD1. Germline trimming cut 1 base from V and 2 bases from J; bases unmatched to any gene: 10. Germline values: CDR1 KGHDR, CDR2 SFDVKD. The CDR3 totals 17 residues. Here the CDR3 reads CATSDLPGQRTTYEQYV. The CDR3 DNA follows: TGTGCCACCAGTGATTTACCGGGACAGAGGACCACCTACGAGCAGTACGTC.

This clonotype was picked up a small number of times. The chain links TRBV6-1 to TRBJ2-2, with 12 positions matching TRBD2. CDR1 MNHNS and CDR2 SASEGT come from the germline V gene. Losses at the gene ends were 6 bases for V and 8 bases for J; bases not matched to a gene: 7. The CDR3 loop spans 15 amino acids. This CDR3 is CASSLGLAGRGELFF. The DNA for the CDR3 is TGTGCCAGCAGCCTGGGACTAGCGGGTCGAGGGGAGCTGTTTTTT.

This clonotype has ten or more counts. V gene TRBV5-1 combines with J gene TRBJ2-2; D not certain. The CDR3 runs 13 residues. Germline CDR1 SGHRS, CDR2 YFSETQ. V lost 4 bases to trimming and J lost 0 bases, with 4 bases between them. CDR3 nucleotide sequence: TGCGCCAGCAGCGTGACGAACACCGGGGAGCTGTTTTTT. Translation: CASSVTNTGELFF.

This clonotype was counted many times. The rearrangement joins TRBV5-1 to TRBJ2-3, with D perhaps matching TRBD1 (6 bases). This CDR3 is 15 amino acids long. Germline V gene data show CDR1 as SGHRS and CDR2 as YFSETQ. Trimming removed 4 bases at V and 5 bases at J, with 17 bases between. The CDR3: CASSPGTRGKDTQYF. CDR3 bases: TGCGCCAGCAGCCCCGGAACGAGGGGGAAAGATACGCAGTATTTT.

This clonotype showed up many times. The J gene is TRBJ2-5, the V gene TRBV5-1; tentative D call: TRBD2 (6 bases). The length of the CDR3 is 14 residues. Trimming left V 4 bases short and J 5 bases short, with 15 bases between. Germline V gene sequence: CDR1 SGHRS, CDR2 YFSETQ. The CDR3 coding sequence is TGCGCCAGCAGCGGAGGCAGTGGAGGGGAGACCCAGTACTTC. Translation gives CASSGGSGGETQYF. Full variable domain (remainder filled in from reference TRBV5-1 and TRBJ2-5): KAGVTQTPRYLIKTRGQQVTLSCSPISGHRSVSWYQQTPGQGLQFLFEYFSETQRNKGNFPGRFSGRQFSNSRSEMNVSTLELGDSALYLCASSGGSGGETQYFGPGTRLLVL.

Ten or more counts support this clonotype. This chain links TRBV9 with TRBJ2-3, with 11 bases matching TRBD2. After removal of 3 bases from V and 2 bases from J, the junction contained 2 bases not matched to a gene. CDR1 and CDR2 (germline): SGDLS, YYNGEE. The CDR3 runs to 15 residues. CDR3 DNA: TGTGCCAGCAGCGGACTAGCGGGATTCACAGATACGCAGTATTTT. Its protein product is CASSGLAGFTDTQYF.

This clonotype was seen more than once but under ten times. The chain couples TRBV20-1 to TRBJ1-1; D ambiguous. Germline V CDR1 and CDR2: DFQATT, SNEGSKA (reference sequence). V gave up 4 bases and J gave up 1 base, with 16 bases separating them. CDR3 length: 15 amino acids. The CDR3 region has the DNA TGCAGTGCTACCTTAGGCGAGACTGGGAACACTGAAGCTTTCTTT. This codes for CSATLGETGNTEAFF.

At least ten counts were recorded for this clonotype. The rearrangement uses TRBV5-1 and TRBJ2-4; TRBD2 matches at 9 bases. The junction had 11 bases not matched to a gene; V was cut back by 6 bases and J by 1 base. CDR3 length: 17 residues. CDR1 is SGHRS, CDR2 YFSETQ, per germline. The CDR3 DNA reads as TGCGCCAGCACCCCCGGGGGGACTAGCTCTGCCAAAAACATTCAGTACTTC. It specifies CASTPGGTSSAKNIQYF.

The chain combines TRBV7-9 with TRBJ2-3; D is ambiguous. CDR3 length equals 11 residues. V shed 9 bases and J shed 4 bases, with 8 bases lying between them. Looked up from germline, CDR1 is SEHNR and CDR2 is FQNEAQ (reference sequence). Here the CDR3 DNA reads TGTGCCAGTAGACAAGCAGATACGCAGTATTTT. Encoded protein: CASRQADTQYF.

The table lists this clonotype with a few counts. The chain has TRBV19 and TRBJ2-1, with 7 nucleotides matching TRBD2. This CDR3 contains 15 residues. Germline loops: CDR1 LNHDA, CDR2 SQIVND (reference sequence). The V segment lost 7 bases and the J segment 3 bases; nucleotides outside the gene matches: 9. CDR3 in amino acids: CASISRGRDYNEQFF. As DNA, the CDR3 is TGTGCCAGTATTTCACGAGGGAGGGACTACAATGAGCAGTTCTTC. Filled out from reference TRBV19 and TRBJ2-1, the complete variable domain reads DGGITQSPKYLFRKEGQNVTLSCEQNLNHDAMYWYRQDPGQGLRLIYYSQIVNDFQKGDIAEGYSVSREKKESFPLTVTSAQKNPTAFYLCASISRGRDYNEQFFGPGTRLTVL.